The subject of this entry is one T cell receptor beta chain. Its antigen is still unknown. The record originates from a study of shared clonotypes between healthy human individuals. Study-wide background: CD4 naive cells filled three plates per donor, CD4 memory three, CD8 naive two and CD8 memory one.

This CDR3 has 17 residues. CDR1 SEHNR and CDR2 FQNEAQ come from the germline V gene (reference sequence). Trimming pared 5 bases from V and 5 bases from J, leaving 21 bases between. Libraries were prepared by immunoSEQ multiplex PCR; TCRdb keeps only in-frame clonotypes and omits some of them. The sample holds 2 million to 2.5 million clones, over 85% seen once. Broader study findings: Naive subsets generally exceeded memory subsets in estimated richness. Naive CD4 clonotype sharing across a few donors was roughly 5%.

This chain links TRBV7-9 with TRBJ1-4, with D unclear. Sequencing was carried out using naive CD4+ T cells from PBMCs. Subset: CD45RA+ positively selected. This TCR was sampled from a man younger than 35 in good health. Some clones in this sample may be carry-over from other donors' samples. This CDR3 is CASSRNYMRNGNEKLFF. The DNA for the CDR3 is TGTGCCAGCAGCCGCAACTACATGAGGAACGGGAATGAAAAACTGTTTTTT.